The 8 T cell receptor beta chains in this list originate from one sample, sequenced in a study of response to subunit inactivated influenza vaccine. TCRdb reprocessed the RT-PCR reads via MiXCR and lists one record per CDR3 protein. This sample has a few hundred thousand distinct CDR3 sequences, with approximately 10% found just once. This specimen was PBMCs from blood, taken 45 days after vaccination. The origin of the receptors is a man aged 45-65 years who received an inactivated influenza vaccine.

The chain recombines TRBV20-1 with TRBJ1-6, with D unclear. V lost 1 base, J lost 4 bases, and 5 bases lay in between. The CDR3 is 13 amino acids. The germline V gene has CDR1 DFQATT and CDR2 SNEGSKA (reference sequence). The CDR3 protein is CSARVEYNSPLHF. CDR3 DNA: TGCAGTGCTAGAGTCGAGTATAATTCACCCCTCCACTTT.

The rearrangement uses TRBV20-1 and TRBJ2-7; 9 bases map to TRBD2. With V trimmed by 3 bases and J by 7 bases, 10 bases remained unmatched. CDR1 and CDR2 from the germline V gene are DFQATT and SNEGSKA (reference sequence). This CDR3 comprises 14 residues. CDR3 nucleotide sequence: TGCAGTGCTAGGCCGGGACTAGCTTTATTGGAGCAGTACTTC. Its protein is CSARPGLALLEQYF.

This sequence joins TRBV4-1 and TRBJ1-4; the D gene is possibly TRBD1 (6 bases). Trimming removed 3 bases at V and 8 bases at J, with 19 bases between. The CDR3 is 16 residues long. Per the germline V gene, CDR1 is MGHRA and CDR2 is YSYEKL. The chain's CDR3 is CASSQGTGRIREKLFF. The CDR3 nucleotides read TGCGCCAGCAGCCAGGGTACAGGGCGTATAAGGGAAAAACTGTTTTTT.

This clonotype appeared a few times. The chain is built from TRBV4-3 and TRBJ1-6; D uncertain. Germline CDR1 reads LGHNA; CDR2 reads YSLEER. The CDR3 contains 16 residues. The V end was cut by 0 bases, the J end by 7 bases, with 13 bases between. CDR3 in DNA: TGCGCCAGCAGCCAAGATACGGCGGCCGGGAATTCACCCCTCCACTTT. Its translation is CASSQDTAAGNSPLHF.

This clonotype was recorded many times. The chain joins TRBV15 to TRBJ2-5, with D tentatively TRBD2 (6 bases). V was cut by 1 base and J by 2 bases, with 11 bases left in between. CDR1 and CDR2 (germline): LNHNV, YYDKDF (reference sequence). CDR3 length: 15 amino acids. The CDR3 nucleotides read TGTGCCACCAGCAGAGCGCCTAGCGAGCAAGAGACCCAGTACTTC. Its translation is CATSRAPSEQETQYF. Combining the CDR3 with reference TRBV15 and TRBJ2-5 gives the whole variable domain DAMVIQNPRYQVTQFGKPVTLSCSQTLNHNVMYWYQQKSSQAPKLLFHYYDKDFNNEADTPDNFQSRRPNTSFCFLDIRSPGLGDTAMYLCATSRAPSEQETQYFGPGTRLLVL.

The chain is built from TRBV7-2 and TRBJ2-7, with D possibly being TRBD1 (5 bases). Per germline, CDR1 SGHTA and CDR2 FQGNSA. V dropped 5 bases and J dropped 4 bases, with 15 bases sitting between them. The CDR3 loop spans 14 amino acids. CDR3 protein: CASSPEFRVYEQYF. The DNA of the CDR3 is TGTGCCAGCAGCCCGGAGTTCAGGGTTTACGAGCAGTACTTC.

Only a few counts were recorded for this clonotype. The chain joins TRBV12-3 or TRBV12-4 to TRBJ1-1; TRBD1 agrees at 8 bases. This CDR3 has 14 amino acids. V lost 6 bases to trimming and J lost 0 bases; unmatched junction nucleotides: 3. The chain's CDR3 is CASSDRGMNTEAFF. In nucleotides, the CDR3 is TGTGCCAGCAGCGACAGGGGAATGAACACTGAAGCTTTCTTT.

The chain links TRBV6-5 to TRBJ2-3, with 10 bases that match TRBD2. The J segment lost 0 bases and the V segment lost 4 bases, leaving 10 bases of the junction unmatched. CDR1 and CDR2 from the germline V gene are MNHEY and SVGAGI. CDR3 length equals 18 residues. The CDR3: CASSSRILLAGSTDTQYF. In DNA, the CDR3 is TGTGCCAGCAGTTCCCGAATCCTACTAGCGGGGAGCACAGATACGCAGTATTTT.